This T cell receptor (beta chain) comes out of a study of cytomegalovirus exposure and HLA in healthy donors. Findings and caveats of the study: CMV antigen specificity was confirmed in vitro for a few CMV-associated chains. In an earlier analysis, in fewer than 700 donors, most V segments appeared productive either ~87% or ~30% of the time.

This CDR3 has 15 amino acids. The V gene lost 0 bases and the J gene lost 6 bases, with 15 bases spanning the gap. Germline loops: CDR1 KGHSH, CDR2 LQKENI. This clone was detected a few times. What it recognizes is unknown. The PCR had 60 Vbeta and 13 Jbeta primers. The repertoire was sequenced with immunoSEQ multiplex PCR; TCRdb's copy has only in-frame clones and lacks some. Among over 100,000 clones listed, about three quarters were seen once. The rearrangement joins TRBV18 to TRBJ2-7; a possible D gene is TRBD1 (5 bases). This receptor was obtained from a man over 45 in good health and CMV-seropositive. Material: PBMCs. Here the CDR3 DNA reads TGTGCCAGCTCACCACCGAAGGGGTCGTGGGGCGAGCAGTACTTC. Amino acids: CASSPPKGSWGEQYF.